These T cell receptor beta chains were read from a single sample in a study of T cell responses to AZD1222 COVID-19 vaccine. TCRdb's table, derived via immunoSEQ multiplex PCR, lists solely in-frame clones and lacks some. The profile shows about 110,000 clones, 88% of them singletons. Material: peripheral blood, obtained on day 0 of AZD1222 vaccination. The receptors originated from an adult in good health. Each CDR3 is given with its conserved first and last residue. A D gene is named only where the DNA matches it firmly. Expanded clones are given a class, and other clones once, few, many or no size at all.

CDR3: CASRAPTGGLAGQYF
DNA: TGTGCCAGCAGAGCCCCGACAGGGGGCCTAGCGGGTCAGTACTTC
J: TRBJ2-5
D: TRBD1
V: TRBV6-5
size: NA

CDR3: CASSLTDMDGYTF
DNA: TGTGCCAGCAGCTTAACGGACATGGATGGCTACACCTTC
J: TRBJ1-2
D: NA
V: TRBV7-9
size: NA

CDR3: CASSQGRGRKYF
DNA: TGTGCCAGCAGCCAAGGACGGGGGCGGAAGTACTTC
J: TRBJ2-7
D: NA
V: TRBV3-1/TRBV3-2
size: few

CDR3: CASSSPGQGADGYTF
DNA: TGCGCCAGCAGCTCTCCGGGACAGGGGGCCGATGGCTACACCTTC
J: TRBJ1-2
D: TRBD1
V: TRBV5-1
size: NA

CDR3: CASSLATGPLTDTQYF
DNA: TGCGCCAGCAGCTTGGCCACAGGGCCCTTGACAGATACGCAGTATTTT
J: TRBJ2-3
D: NA
V: TRBV5-1
size: NA

CDR3: CASSLEPVPKQYF
DNA: TGTGCCAGCAGCTTAGAACCCGTTCCCAAGCAGTACTTC
J: TRBJ2-7
D: NA
V: TRBV7-8
size: NA

CDR3: CASSKTGTGFEYEQFF
DNA: TGTGCCAGCAGCAAAACCGGGACAGGGTTCGAATATGAGCAGTTCTTC
J: TRBJ2-1
D: TRBD1
V: TRBV7-6
size: NA

CDR3: CASSQSIYEQFF
DNA: TGTGCCAGCAGCCAAAGTATCTATGAGCAGTTCTTC
J: TRBJ2-1
D: NA
V: TRBV14
size: NA

CDR3: CASSSTGRVFTF
DNA: TGTGCCAGCAGCTCTACAGGGCGTGTTTTCACCTTC
J: TRBJ1-2
D: NA
V: TRBV7-8
size: NA

CDR3: CASSPRTVNQPQHF
DNA: TGTGCCAGCTCACCGCGGACAGTCAATCAGCCCCAGCATTTT
J: TRBJ1-5
D: NA
V: TRBV18
size: NA

CDR3: CAWMGKDSLVTGELFF
DNA: TGTGCCTGGATGGGGAAGGACAGTTTGGTCACCGGGGAGCTGTTTTTT
J: TRBJ2-2
D: NA
V: TRBV30
size: once

CDR3: CASSEGVSVGYTF
DNA: TGCGCCAGCAGTGAGGGGGTATCAGTTGGCTACACCTTC
J: TRBJ1-2
D: NA
V: TRBV10-1
size: NA

CDR3: CASSPLPTSEQYF
DNA: TGTGCCAGCAGCCCCCTCCCAACTAGCGAGCAGTACTTC
J: TRBJ2-7
D: NA
V: TRBV27
size: NA

CDR3: CASASLSTGGAGAFF
DNA: TGCGCCAGCGCCAGCCTAAGTACAGGGGGCGCGGGGGCTTTCTTT
J: TRBJ1-1
D: TRBD1
V: TRBV10-2
size: once

CDR3: CASSVESGHEQFF
DNA: TGTGCCAGCAGCGTAGAGAGTGGCCATGAGCAGTTCTTC
J: TRBJ2-1
D: NA
V: TRBV9
size: NA

CDR3: CASSPKSRAMPDTQYF
DNA: TGCGCCAGCAGCCCGAAAAGTAGGGCTATGCCGGATACGCAGTATTTT
J: TRBJ2-3
D: NA
V: TRBV5-1
size: NA

CDR3: CASIAGGRGNTIYF
DNA: TGTGCCAGCATCGCAGGGGGCAGGGGAAACACCATATATTTT
J: TRBJ1-3
D: TRBD1
V: TRBV7-9
size: NA

CDR3: CASSLALENIQYF
DNA: TGTGCCAGCAGCTTAGCCCTTGAAAACATTCAGTACTTC
J: TRBJ2-4
D: NA
V: TRBV7-9
size: NA

CDR3: CASSLGASGGNEQFF
DNA: TGTGCCAGCAGCTTAGGGGCTAGCGGAGGCAATGAGCAGTTCTTC
J: TRBJ2-1
D: TRBD2
V: TRBV11-2
size: NA

CDR3: CAWSSGAGTSYEQYF
DNA: TGTGCCTGGAGTAGTGGCGCGGGTACCTCCTACGAGCAGTACTTC
J: TRBJ2-7
D: NA
V: TRBV30
size: NA

CDR3: CAWSVKDTYGYTF
DNA: TGTGCCTGGAGTGTGAAGGACACCTATGGCTACACCTTC
J: TRBJ1-2
D: NA
V: TRBV30
size: NA

CDR3: CASSPGSYNSPLHF
DNA: TGTGCCAGCTCACCAGGGTCCTATAATTCACCCCTCCACTTT
J: TRBJ1-6
D: NA
V: TRBV18
size: once

CDR3: CASSENPGYSNQPQHF
DNA: TGTGCCAGCAGTGAAAACCCAGGCTATAGCAATCAGCCCCAGCATTTT
J: TRBJ1-5
D: NA
V: TRBV6-1
size: NA

CDR3: CASSLAAGVGDEQFF
DNA: TGTGCCAGCAGCTTAGCGGCAGGTGTTGGGGATGAGCAGTTCTTC
J: TRBJ2-1
D: NA
V: TRBV7-7
size: NA

CDR3: CASSLNSNQPQHF
DNA: TGCGCCAGCAGCTTGAATAGCAATCAGCCCCAGCATTTT
J: TRBJ1-5
D: NA
V: TRBV5-1
size: NA

CDR3: CASSSTGSGELFF
DNA: TGTGCCAGCAGCTCTACGGGGTCCGGGGAGCTGTTTTTT
J: TRBJ2-2
D: NA
V: TRBV7-6
size: NA

CDR3: CASSGHGSEAFF
DNA: TGTGCCAGTAGTGGGCATGGCTCTGAAGCTTTCTTT
J: TRBJ1-1
D: NA
V: TRBV19
size: NA